This T cell receptor (beta chain) emerged from a study of a mutant IDH1 vaccine in newly diagnosed glioma. The time point denotes: week 23, last vaccination. Vaccinated patients received 300 ug of mutant IDH1 20-mer peptide per dose, with topical imiquimod. Whole-study findings and limits: Of all patients, roughly 93% showed vaccine-induced immune responses.

CDR3 length equals 17 residues. The V and J ends lost 0 bases and 6 bases, in that order; junction bases with no gene match: 12. Germline V gene data show CDR1 as SGDLS and CDR2 as YYNGEE. Concerning this clone: Its specificity is not known.

Using immunoSEQ multiplex PCR, the repertoire was profiled, and TCRdb retains in-frame clones only, with some absent. The sample consists of 43,000 or so clones, approximately 84% of them appearing once. This TCR came from a woman aged 18-29 years with glioma. Some clones in this sample may be carry-over from other donors' samples. This chain connects TRBV9 to TRBJ1-5, with 7 bases identical to TRBD1. The sample in question was PBMCs, obtained from a glioma patient whose treatment included an IDH1 peptide vaccine. The CDR3 spells CASSVGVEGGLAQPQHF. In DNA, the CDR3 is TGTGCCAGCAGCGTAGGGGTTGAAGGGGGCTTAGCTCAGCCCCAGCATTTT. Looking up the rest from reference TRBV9 and TRBJ1-5 gives the full variable domain: DSGVTQTPKHLITATGQRVTLRCSPRSGDLSVYWYQQSLDQGLQFLIQYYNGEERAKGNILERFSAQQFPDLHSELNLSSLELGDSALYFCASSVGVEGGLAQPQHFGDGTRLSIL.